Reported below is one TCR beta chain. Its antigen specificity is not known. No base quality values were provided; no much bigger clone lies one nucleotide off. From V the trimming removes 3 bases and from J it removes 0 bases, while the gene matches leave 3 bases of the junction unaccounted for. The CDR3 runs 16 amino acids, cysteine and phenylalanine included. Just CDR3 DNA is preserved here, 48 bases in frame from base 1. The germline V gene (reference sequence) supplies CDR1 LNHDA and CDR2 SQIVND. These data originate in a study of blood T cell repertoires in COVID-19 (dated by TCRdb to the early 2020s). For the study in its entirety: Samples covering the acute and convalescent phases of COVID-19 were provided by collaborators in the United States, Italy and Spain. The repertoires were released in a freely available public database intended as a resource for research on the immune response to SARS-CoV-2. The samples were drawn from the first 160 participants of the ongoing ImmuneRACE study and from over a thousand subjects provided by 6 global collaborators. The sample metadata nearly always contained a de-identified subject ID, COVID-19 status, age in years and sex. HLA class I and class II types, where available, came from metadata supplied by the sample provider rather than from assay-based typing. The prospective study material was composed of cDNA or gDNA derived from T cells, B-cell-depleted T cells, or PBMCs. Subjects who had been exposed to COVID-19, were actively infected with it, or had recovered from it provided the deeply sampled blood TCRbeta repertoires that made up the dataset.

Enrolling through a virtual design, the prospective study's participants ranged in age from roughly 18 to 95 years and lived across approximately 25 United States geographic areas. In the prospective study, participants were assigned to cohorts based on the clinical history participants reported in a screening survey and a study questionnaire. ImmuneRACE Cohort 3 recovered participants were defined by two consecutive negative NP/OP PCR tests, healthcare professional clearance, or symptom resolution. Each participant in the prospective study had whole blood, serum and a nasopharyngeal or oropharyngeal swab collected by mobile phlebotomists. Participants in the prospective study had the option to provide additional blood draws and questionnaires over an approximately 2-month period. Before DNA extraction, blood samples from the prospective study were shipped at room temperature or frozen. Study-wide conclusions, independent of this receptor: How much clinical and demographic metadata was included differed by source and by participant, and the metadata was provided uncurated.

The immunoSEQ Assay, a bias-controlled multiplex PCR, was used to amplify TCRbeta CDR3 regions from genomic DNA. In the authors' own workflow: Nucleated cell counts per sample were estimated from amplification of reference gene primers within the assay. To quantify the absolute abundance of each unique TCRbeta CDR3 rearrangement, sequence reads were collapsed and filtered. Productive Simpson clonality was computed per sample as the square root of Simpson's diversity index over productive rearrangements. TCRdb carries this immuneACCESS record with in-frame sequences only. Its versions omit some clonotypes, under half of them owing to an unresolved V gene in the studies checked, with the rest unexplained. V and J calls and clone size are as listed in that table; D and trimming were resolved from the DNA. The table for this sample lists more than 150,000 clones; about 90% of them were counted only once. The ten largest clones take up around 6.5% of the sample.

Sequenced sample: PBMCs or T cells enriched from blood (not recorded which). The chain is assembled from TRBV19 and TRBJ2-2; TRBD1 aligns with 8 central bases. The TCR sequence derives from a woman in her 50s who had recovered from COVID-19. The bases read TGTGCCAGTAGTATCGTGACAGGGGCGAACACCGGGGAGCTGTTTTTT. This gives the protein CASSIVTGANTGELFF.